Listed below are T cell receptor beta chains from one sample, sequenced in a study of T-cell reconstitution after alpha-beta-depleted transplantation in children. TCRdb reanalysed the PCR reads using MiXCR and keeps one entry per CDR3 protein. The table has some 9,000 distinct CDR3 sequences, roughly 15% seen once. The sample in question was PBMCs, mostly from graft donor cells, obtained 60 days after TCRalphabeta/CD19-depleted stem cell transplant. These receptors came from a girl in the first two years of life who had a stem cell transplant for combined immunodeficiency, so the T cells may come from the graft donor. The CDR3 runs from the conserved cysteine through the conserved F or W. The D gene is left open where the match is weak. Part of the rows lack a size; the others show once, few, many or a class for expanded clones.

abundance: -
v_gene: TRBV7-3
j_gene: TRBJ2-2
d_gene: -
CDR3nt: TGTGCCAGCAGCTTAACCAGGAGGACTAACTACACCGGGGAGCTGTTTTTT
CDR3aa: CASSLTRRTNYTGELFF

abundance: -
v_gene: TRBV10-3
j_gene: TRBJ2-5
d_gene: TRBD1
CDR3nt: TGTGCCATCAGCGGACAGGCTCAAGAGACCCAGTACTTC
CDR3aa: CAISGQAQETQYF

abundance: -
v_gene: TRBV5-4
j_gene: TRBJ2-2
d_gene: TRBD1
CDR3nt: TGTGCCCGCAGCTACCCCGGACAGGGGAACACCGGGGAGCTGTTTTTT
CDR3aa: CARSYPGQGNTGELFF

abundance: many
v_gene: TRBV6-5
j_gene: TRBJ1-6
d_gene: TRBD1
CDR3nt: TGTGCCAGCAGTCCGGGACAGGCTCGTTCACCCCTCCACTTT
CDR3aa: CASSPGQARSPLHF

abundance: many
v_gene: TRBV30
j_gene: TRBJ2-3
d_gene: -
CDR3nt: TGTGCCTGGAGTTACTCCGGGACCTTAAAGCAGTATTTT
CDR3aa: CAWSYSGTLKQYF

abundance: -
v_gene: TRBV18
j_gene: TRBJ2-7
d_gene: TRBD2
CDR3nt: TGTGCCAGCTCACCCGCTAGCGGGGGCTCCTACGAGCAGTACTTC
CDR3aa: CASSPASGGSYEQYF

abundance: many
v_gene: TRBV20-1
j_gene: TRBJ1-1
d_gene: -
CDR3nt: TGCAGTGCTAGAATCCACGTGAACACTGAAGCTTTCTTT
CDR3aa: CSARIHVNTEAFF

abundance: -
v_gene: TRBV28
j_gene: TRBJ2-3
d_gene: -
CDR3nt: TGTGCCAGCAGTTTTACGGCGACAGATACGCAGTATTTT
CDR3aa: CASSFTATDTQYF

abundance: many
v_gene: TRBV29-1
j_gene: TRBJ1-3
d_gene: -
CDR3nt: TGCAGCGTTCGTGCAGGGATGGGAAACACCATATATTTT
CDR3aa: CSVRAGMGNTIYF

abundance: many
v_gene: TRBV20-1
j_gene: TRBJ1-2
d_gene: TRBD1
CDR3nt: TGCAGTGCACCCGACAGGGAGAACTATGGCTACACCTTC
CDR3aa: CSAPDRENYGYTF

abundance: many
v_gene: TRBV12-3/TRBV12-4
j_gene: TRBJ2-1
d_gene: TRBD2
CDR3nt: TGTGCCAGCAGTCTCGGACTAGTTGGCGCGGTCGAGCAGTTCTTC
CDR3aa: CASSLGLVGAVEQFF

abundance: many
v_gene: TRBV4-3
j_gene: TRBJ2-7
d_gene: TRBD2
CDR3nt: TGCGCCAGCAGCCAAGATAGCGGGAGATCCTACGAGCAGTACTTC
CDR3aa: CASSQDSGRSYEQYF

abundance: many
v_gene: TRBV12-3/TRBV12-4
j_gene: TRBJ2-7
d_gene: -
CDR3nt: TGTGCCAGCAGTTCCCGCACAGGGAGAAACTACGAGCAGTACTTC
CDR3aa: CASSSRTGRNYEQYF

abundance: many
v_gene: TRBV29-1
j_gene: TRBJ1-1
d_gene: -
CDR3nt: TGCAGCACCCGACGGGTGAACACTGAAGCTTTCTTT
CDR3aa: CSTRRVNTEAFF

abundance: -
v_gene: TRBV12-3/TRBV12-4
j_gene: TRBJ2-5
d_gene: -
CDR3nt: TGTGCCAGCAGCCCAGCTAGCGAAATATGGGGGACCCAGTACTTC
CDR3aa: CASSPASEIWGTQYF

abundance: -
v_gene: TRBV5-1
j_gene: TRBJ2-4
d_gene: -
CDR3nt: TGCGCCAGCAGCTTGGTCACTGGGGACCTTCTATCCAAAAACATTCAGTACTTC
CDR3aa: CASSLVTGDLLSKNIQYF

abundance: many
v_gene: TRBV6-5
j_gene: TRBJ2-2
d_gene: -
CDR3nt: TGTGCCACCAACGCCTATGCCGGGGAGCTGTTTTTT
CDR3aa: CATNAYAGELFF

abundance: many
v_gene: TRBV27
j_gene: TRBJ2-1
d_gene: TRBD1
CDR3nt: TGTGCCAGCACCTCCGGGACAGGGCCCAACAATGAGCAGTTCTTC
CDR3aa: CASTSGTGPNNEQFF

abundance: few
v_gene: TRBV3-1
j_gene: TRBJ2-1
d_gene: -
CDR3nt: TGTGCCAGCAGCCAAGACCCCCATAGCAATGAGCAGTTCTTC
CDR3aa: CASSQDPHSNEQFF

abundance: few
v_gene: TRBV6-1
j_gene: TRBJ2-7
d_gene: TRBD1
CDR3nt: TGTGCCAGCAGTGAACTACGACAGGGGTTTGGCGAGCAGTACTTC
CDR3aa: CASSELRQGFGEQYF

abundance: -
v_gene: TRBV10-3
j_gene: TRBJ2-7
d_gene: TRBD2
CDR3nt: TGTGCCATCAGTGGGTCTAGCGGGAGCGAGCAGTACTTC
CDR3aa: CAISGSSGSEQYF

abundance: many
v_gene: TRBV7-2
j_gene: TRBJ2-7
d_gene: TRBD2
CDR3nt: TGTGCCAGCAGCTTCTCTAGCGGGGGCCCTACCTACGAGCAGTACTTC
CDR3aa: CASSFSSGGPTYEQYF

abundance: many
v_gene: TRBV7-3
j_gene: TRBJ2-3
d_gene: -
CDR3nt: TGTGCCAGCAGCCCTATGGACCATACGCAGTATTTT
CDR3aa: CASSPMDHTQYF

abundance: -
v_gene: TRBV24-1
j_gene: TRBJ2-1
d_gene: TRBD2
CDR3nt: TGTGCCACCTCTCCCGGGACTAGTGGATTCGGTGAGCAGTTCTTC
CDR3aa: CATSPGTSGFGEQFF

abundance: -
v_gene: TRBV4-3
j_gene: TRBJ2-7
d_gene: -
CDR3nt: TGCGCCAGCGGATTTTTTCCGGGACAAGGCTACGAGCAGTACTTC
CDR3aa: CASGFFPGQGYEQYF

abundance: -
v_gene: TRBV10-3
j_gene: TRBJ2-5
d_gene: TRBD2
CDR3nt: TGTGCCATCAGGCCGGGGGGGTACCAAGAGACCCAGTACTTC
CDR3aa: CAIRPGGYQETQYF

abundance: -
v_gene: TRBV15
j_gene: TRBJ2-3
d_gene: -
CDR3nt: TGTGCCACCAGCAGAGATTCAGTACGGGGGCTCACAGATACGCAGTATTTT
CDR3aa: CATSRDSVRGLTDTQYF

abundance: many
v_gene: TRBV6-5
j_gene: TRBJ2-7
d_gene: -
CDR3nt: TGTGCCAGCAGTTACACAGGGTACGAGCAGTACTTC
CDR3aa: CASSYTGYEQYF

abundance: many
v_gene: TRBV20-1
j_gene: TRBJ1-1
d_gene: -
CDR3nt: TGCAGTGCTATGACAAGGGGCACTGAAGCTTTCTTT
CDR3aa: CSAMTRGTEAFF

abundance: few
v_gene: TRBV3-1
j_gene: TRBJ2-7
d_gene: TRBD2
CDR3nt: TGTGCCAGCAGCCAAACGGGAGCGGGGTACGAGCAGTACTTC
CDR3aa: CASSQTGAGYEQYF

abundance: many
v_gene: TRBV20-1
j_gene: TRBJ2-1
d_gene: TRBD2
CDR3nt: TGCAGTGCTAGAGATCGGCTAGCGGGAGGGTACAATGAGCAGTTCTTC
CDR3aa: CSARDRLAGGYNEQFF

abundance: -
v_gene: TRBV7-2
j_gene: TRBJ1-1
d_gene: TRBD1
CDR3nt: TGTGCCAGCATCCCGGGGACAGGGGGCTGGAACACTGAAGCTTTCTTT
CDR3aa: CASIPGTGGWNTEAFF

abundance: -
v_gene: TRBV23-1
j_gene: TRBJ2-2
d_gene: TRBD2
CDR3nt: TGCGCCAGCAGTCCCAATCAACTAGCGGCGAACACCGGGGAGCTGTTTTTT
CDR3aa: CASSPNQLAANTGELFF

abundance: many
v_gene: TRBV3-1
j_gene: TRBJ2-7
d_gene: -
CDR3nt: TGTGCCAGCAGCCAAGATCGATTCGCAGCTGAGCAGTACTTC
CDR3aa: CASSQDRFAAEQYF